This T cell receptor (beta chain) was sequenced in a study of control samples from healthy donors and cancer patients. Data came from immunoSEQ multiplex PCR; TCRdb stores just in-frame clones and leaves some out. Of 150,000 to 200,000 clones detected, 88% appear once; the ten largest clones hold about 1.7%. Trimming took off 0 bases at V and 0 bases at J, with 6 bases between the two ends. This CDR3 is 14 amino acids long. In germline, CDR1 is LGHDT, CDR2 YNNKEL (reference sequence). The sample taken for sequencing was blood. The TCR comes from a young man in good health. The rearrangement joins TRBV3-1 (or the pseudogene TRBV3-2) to TRBJ2-7; the D is unclear. The CDR3 nucleotides read TGTGCCAGCAGCCAAGACATTACCTCCTACGAGCAGTACTTC. Protein product: CASSQDITSYEQYF.